This is a list of T cell receptor beta chains from one sample in a study of T cell repertoires and Cas9 in healthy adults. TCRdb's copy holds only in-frame clones and misses some; the assay was immunoSEQ multiplex PCR. Of approximately 21,000 clones listed, 90% are singletons. What was sequenced was CD4+ effector T cells (CD127+, CD25-, CD137-, CD154-) from PBMCs; culture status not recorded. The receptor set was obtained from a human donor in good health. Both conserved end residues are part of each CDR3. Each record gives: V gene, CDR3 length, D gene, clone size, J gene, CDR3 DNA, CDR3 protein. The D gene is left open where the match is weak. Rows may omit the clone size; those that give it use once, few, many or a size class.

v_call: TRBV7-2
cdr3_length: 15
d_call: TRBD1
clone_size: -
j_call: TRBJ2-7
cdr3_nt: TGTGCCAGCAGCTCGACTCTACAGGGGCCGTACGAGCAGTACTTC
cdr3_aa: CASSSTLQGPYEQYF

v_call: TRBV11-2
cdr3_length: 17
d_call: TRBD1
clone_size: -
j_call: TRBJ2-5
cdr3_nt: TGTGCCAGCAGCTTAGACTCCGGGACAGCGAACCAAGAGACCCAGTACTTC
cdr3_aa: CASSLDSGTANQETQYF

v_call: TRBV28
cdr3_length: 15
d_call: -
clone_size: -
j_call: TRBJ1-2
cdr3_nt: TGTGCCAGCAGTTTAGCGGCGGGAGCTAACTATGGCTACACCTTC
cdr3_aa: CASSLAAGANYGYTF

v_call: TRBV18
cdr3_length: 14
d_call: TRBD1
clone_size: -
j_call: TRBJ1-4
cdr3_nt: TGTGCCAGCTCACTTCGACAGGGTAATGAAAAACTGTTTTTT
cdr3_aa: CASSLRQGNEKLFF

v_call: TRBV29-1
cdr3_length: 12
d_call: -
clone_size: once
j_call: TRBJ1-1
cdr3_nt: TGCAGCGTTGGAGGGACGAACACTGAAGCTTTCTTT
cdr3_aa: CSVGGTNTEAFF

v_call: TRBV5-1
cdr3_length: 14
d_call: -
clone_size: -
j_call: TRBJ1-3
cdr3_nt: TGCGCCAGCAGTCTCGGACCCTCTGGAAACACCATATATTTT
cdr3_aa: CASSLGPSGNTIYF

v_call: TRBV6-1
cdr3_length: 13
d_call: -
clone_size: -
j_call: TRBJ2-7
cdr3_nt: TGTGCCAGCACCGAAGGAGGGGTATACGAGCAGTACTTC
cdr3_aa: CASTEGGVYEQYF

v_call: TRBV29-1
cdr3_length: 20
d_call: -
clone_size: -
j_call: TRBJ1-3
cdr3_nt: TGCAGCGTTGCCCGTCCCCCCATAGTTGGGAGAAAACGCTCTGGAAACACCATATATTTT
cdr3_aa: CSVARPPIVGRKRSGNTIYF

v_call: TRBV14
cdr3_length: 12
d_call: -
clone_size: -
j_call: TRBJ1-4
cdr3_nt: TGTGCCAGCAGCCAAATAGGAGAAAAACTGTTTTTT
cdr3_aa: CASSQIGEKLFF

v_call: TRBV6-5
cdr3_length: 12
d_call: TRBD1
clone_size: -
j_call: TRBJ1-2
cdr3_nt: TGTGCCAGCAACCCGGGACAGGGACGCTACACCTTC
cdr3_aa: CASNPGQGRYTF

v_call: TRBV5-1
cdr3_length: 15
d_call: TRBD1
clone_size: -
j_call: TRBJ1-5
cdr3_nt: TGCGCCAGCACCGAGACAGGGGCCGACAATCAGCCCCAGCATTTT
cdr3_aa: CASTETGADNQPQHF

v_call: TRBV10-3
cdr3_length: 17
d_call: -
clone_size: few
j_call: TRBJ1-3
cdr3_nt: TGTGCCATCAGTGAGTCGTTACAGGGCATCTCTGGAAACACCATATATTTT
cdr3_aa: CAISESLQGISGNTIYF

v_call: TRBV5-1
cdr3_length: 15
d_call: -
clone_size: once
j_call: TRBJ1-6
cdr3_nt: TGCGCCAGCAGCTTGGGAGGGCTGGAGAATTCACCCCTCCACTTT
cdr3_aa: CASSLGGLENSPLHF

v_call: TRBV19
cdr3_length: 14
d_call: -
clone_size: -
j_call: TRBJ2-5
cdr3_nt: TGTGCCAGTAGGAGAGATGGGGGAAAGGAGACCCAGTACTTC
cdr3_aa: CASRRDGGKETQYF

v_call: TRBV15
cdr3_length: 13
d_call: TRBD2
clone_size: -
j_call: TRBJ2-7
cdr3_nt: TGTGCCACCAGCAGAAGCGGGGTTATCGAGCAGTACTTC
cdr3_aa: CATSRSGVIEQYF

v_call: TRBV5-8
cdr3_length: 13
d_call: -
clone_size: -
j_call: TRBJ1-1
cdr3_nt: TGTGCCAGCAGCTTTAATGGTAACACTGAAGCTTTCTTT
cdr3_aa: CASSFNGNTEAFF

v_call: TRBV28
cdr3_length: 16
d_call: -
clone_size: -
j_call: TRBJ1-5
cdr3_nt: TGTGCCAGCAGTTTTCCATGGGCCGGGAGCAATCAGCCCCAGCATTTT
cdr3_aa: CASSFPWAGSNQPQHF

v_call: TRBV27
cdr3_length: 16
d_call: TRBD1
clone_size: -
j_call: TRBJ1-1
cdr3_nt: TGTGCCAGCAGTTTAAAATCCGGACAGGGCCGGACTGAAGCTTTCTTT
cdr3_aa: CASSLKSGQGRTEAFF

v_call: TRBV5-4
cdr3_length: 14
d_call: -
clone_size: -
j_call: TRBJ1-1
cdr3_nt: TGTGCCAGCAGCTTGGCCAGACCCGACACTGAAGCTTTCTTT
cdr3_aa: CASSLARPDTEAFF

v_call: TRBV28
cdr3_length: 15
d_call: -
clone_size: -
j_call: TRBJ1-3
cdr3_nt: TGTGCCAGCAGTCCGAGTTTAGGGAGGACGGACACCATATATTTT
cdr3_aa: CASSPSLGRTDTIYF

v_call: TRBV7-8
cdr3_length: 17
d_call: -
clone_size: -
j_call: TRBJ2-1
cdr3_nt: TGTGCCAGCAGCTTTCTCTCATATCGGGGTATGCGCAATGAGCAGTTCTTC
cdr3_aa: CASSFLSYRGMRNEQFF

v_call: TRBV21-1
cdr3_length: 17
d_call: -
clone_size: -
j_call: TRBJ2-1
cdr3_nt: TGTGCCAGCAGCAAAGAGGAGACTAGCGGCCGTCCGGTTGAGCAGTTCTTC
cdr3_aa: CASSKEETSGRPVEQFF

v_call: TRBV7-2
cdr3_length: 12
d_call: -
clone_size: -
j_call: TRBJ2-3
cdr3_nt: TGTGCCAGCAGCTTAATCCCAGATACGCAGTATTTT
cdr3_aa: CASSLIPDTQYF

v_call: TRBV7-3
cdr3_length: 15
d_call: -
clone_size: -
j_call: TRBJ2-5
cdr3_nt: TGTGCCAGCAGCCCCCAGGCTGGGACGCCAGAGACCCAGTACTTC
cdr3_aa: CASSPQAGTPETQYF

v_call: TRBV27
cdr3_length: 13
d_call: TRBD1
clone_size: once
j_call: TRBJ1-1
cdr3_nt: TGTGCCAGCAGTTACAGGGGGAACACTGAAGCTTTCTTT
cdr3_aa: CASSYRGNTEAFF

v_call: TRBV19
cdr3_length: 16
d_call: TRBD1
clone_size: -
j_call: TRBJ1-2
cdr3_nt: TGTGCCAGTAGTATGACCCGACAGGGTAACATCTATGGCTACACCTTC
cdr3_aa: CASSMTRQGNIYGYTF

v_call: TRBV5-6
cdr3_length: 16
d_call: -
clone_size: -
j_call: TRBJ2-3
cdr3_nt: TGTGCCAGCAGCTCCGACGGTGGTGGCGGCACAGATACGCAGTATTTT
cdr3_aa: CASSSDGGGGTDTQYF

v_call: TRBV5-6
cdr3_length: 16
d_call: -
clone_size: -
j_call: TRBJ2-5
cdr3_nt: TGTGCCAGCAGCCCCCGGACCGGGACCAGTATCGGGACCCAGTACTTC
cdr3_aa: CASSPRTGTSIGTQYF

v_call: TRBV10-2
cdr3_length: 17
d_call: TRBD1
clone_size: once
j_call: TRBJ1-6
cdr3_nt: TGCGCCAGCAGTGATGGGTGGGACAGGGCCTATAATTCACCCCTCCACTTT
cdr3_aa: CASSDGWDRAYNSPLHF

v_call: TRBV28
cdr3_length: 14
d_call: TRBD1
clone_size: -
j_call: TRBJ1-2
cdr3_nt: TGTGCCAGCACCTGGGACAGACTTAACTATGGCTACACCTTC
cdr3_aa: CASTWDRLNYGYTF

v_call: TRBV29-1
cdr3_length: 12
d_call: -
clone_size: -
j_call: TRBJ1-1
cdr3_nt: TGCAGCGTTCCTACGGGGGGAGGGGAAGCTTTCTTT
cdr3_aa: CSVPTGGGEAFF

v_call: TRBV28
cdr3_length: 14
d_call: -
clone_size: -
j_call: TRBJ2-7
cdr3_nt: TGTGCCAGCGGAAGAGGAGGGGGGGCAGCCGAGCAGTACTTC
cdr3_aa: CASGRGGGAAEQYF

v_call: TRBV9
cdr3_length: 13
d_call: -
clone_size: -
j_call: TRBJ1-1
cdr3_nt: TGTGCCAGCAGCGTAACATTTAACACTGAAGCTTTCTTT
cdr3_aa: CASSVTFNTEAFF

v_call: TRBV27
cdr3_length: 16
d_call: TRBD2
clone_size: -
j_call: TRBJ2-5
cdr3_nt: TGTGCCAGCAGTAAGGGACTAGCGGGGGGGCGGGAGACCCAGTACTTC
cdr3_aa: CASSKGLAGGRETQYF

v_call: TRBV28
cdr3_length: 14
d_call: TRBD2
clone_size: -
j_call: TRBJ2-7
cdr3_nt: TGTGCCAGCAGTCCGGGACTAGAAACCTACGAGCAGTACTTC
cdr3_aa: CASSPGLETYEQYF

v_call: TRBV9
cdr3_length: 16
d_call: -
clone_size: -
j_call: TRBJ1-3
cdr3_nt: TGTGCCAGCAGCGTATTCTCGGGGGCTTCTGGAAACACCATATATTTT
cdr3_aa: CASSVFSGASGNTIYF

v_call: TRBV11-2
cdr3_length: 16
d_call: TRBD1
clone_size: -
j_call: TRBJ1-3
cdr3_nt: TGTGCCAGCAGCTCGTTGACAGGGAAGTCTGGAAACACCATATATTTT
cdr3_aa: CASSSLTGKSGNTIYF

v_call: TRBV11-1
cdr3_length: 14
d_call: TRBD1
clone_size: -
j_call: TRBJ1-6
cdr3_nt: TGTGCCAGCAGCCGGGACAGGGATAATTCACCCCTCCACTTT
cdr3_aa: CASSRDRDNSPLHF

v_call: TRBV18
cdr3_length: 13
d_call: -
clone_size: -
j_call: TRBJ1-4
cdr3_nt: TGTGCCAGCTCCCTCGGACAGTATGAAAAACTGTTTTTT
cdr3_aa: CASSLGQYEKLFF

v_call: TRBV11-2
cdr3_length: 14
d_call: -
clone_size: -
j_call: TRBJ2-7
cdr3_nt: TGTGCCAGCAGTGTTCAGGTGGGGGTGTACGAGCAGTACTTC
cdr3_aa: CASSVQVGVYEQYF

v_call: TRBV29-1
cdr3_length: 13
d_call: -
clone_size: once
j_call: TRBJ2-5
cdr3_nt: TGCAGCATCTTAGACTTGGGGGGAGAGACCCAGTACTTC
cdr3_aa: CSILDLGGETQYF

v_call: TRBV13
cdr3_length: 18
d_call: TRBD2
clone_size: -
j_call: TRBJ2-3
cdr3_nt: TGTGCCAGCAGCTCCAGGACTAGCGGGGGGCCCAGCACAGATACGCAGTATTTT
cdr3_aa: CASSSRTSGGPSTDTQYF

v_call: TRBV4-1
cdr3_length: 14
d_call: TRBD2
clone_size: -
j_call: TRBJ2-5
cdr3_nt: TGCGCCAGCAGCCGGTGGGGGGAGGGAGAGACCCAGTACTTC
cdr3_aa: CASSRWGEGETQYF

v_call: TRBV7-9
cdr3_length: 15
d_call: -
clone_size: -
j_call: TRBJ2-7
cdr3_nt: TGTGCCAGCAGCTTTGAGGGATGGGCACCTTACGAGCAGTACTTC
cdr3_aa: CASSFEGWAPYEQYF